The sequence of this T cell receptor beta chain was determined in a study of blood T cell repertoires in COVID-19. Study in general: T cells, B-cell-depleted T cells, or PBMCs provided the cDNA or gDNA that served as material.

Clones were sequenced by immunoSEQ multiplex PCR, and TCRdb holds only the in-frame ones, with some missing. The sample includes about 200,000 clones, more than 80% seen only once; the top ten take approximately 0.5%. With 5 bases clipped from V and 2 bases from J, the junction kept 9 bases outside the gene matches. The V gene's germline CDR1 is SGHTA and CDR2 FQGTGA. The CDR3 loop spans 16 amino acids. The chain combines TRBV7-3 with TRBJ2-1; 7 nucleotides agree with TRBD2. The source of this sequence is a man in his fifties or sixties with acute or convalescent COVID-19. Sequencing was done on a sample of peripheral blood. The DNA for the CDR3 is TGTGCCAGCAGCAAGACCGGGACTACCGCCTACAATGAGCAGTTCTTC. Translating it yields CASSKTGTTAYNEQFF. Drawing the rest from reference TRBV7-3 and TRBJ2-1, the complete variable domain is GAGVSQTPSNKVTEKGKYVELRCDPISGHTALYWYRQSLGQGPEFLIYFQGTGAADDSGLPNDRFFAVRPEGSVSTLKIQRTERGDSAVYLCASSKTGTTAYNEQFFGPGTRLTVL.